Listed below are T cell receptor beta chains from one sample, sequenced in a study of blood T cell repertoires in COVID-19. Method: immunoSEQ multiplex PCR; TCRdb's copy keeps in-frame clones and lacks some. The table includes more than 350,000 clones, about 89% detected once. The sequenced sample consisted of peripheral blood. The receptors were sampled from a woman in her twenties or thirties with COVID-19, enrolled during active disease. The CDR3 runs from the conserved cysteine through the conserved F or W. D genes are given only for firm matches. Only some rows state a clone size, as once, few, many or a class for expanded clones.

d_gene,v_gene,abundance,j_gene,CDR3aa,CDR3nt
TRBD1,TRBV2,NA,TRBJ1-2,CATPGGPGVGYTF,TGTGCCACACCAGGGGGGCCCGGGGTTGGCTACACCTTC
NA,TRBV6-6,NA,TRBJ1-2,CASSYSSTETYGYTF,TGTGCCAGCAGTTACTCGAGTACGGAGACCTATGGCTACACCTTC
TRBD1,TRBV4-3,NA,TRBJ2-7,CASSPGTGSYEQYF,TGCGCCAGCAGCCCCGGGACAGGGTCCTACGAGCAGTACTTC
TRBD2,TRBV7-2,NA,TRBJ2-3,CASSSPSGRAPGADTQYF,TGTGCCAGCAGCTCGCCTAGCGGGAGGGCCCCAGGGGCAGATACGCAGTATTTT
NA,TRBV5-5,NA,TRBJ2-3,CASSLDIYSTDTQYF,TGTGCCAGCAGCTTGGATATCTATAGCACAGATACGCAGTATTTT
TRBD1,TRBV7-8,NA,TRBJ2-1,CASSKEGQGSGEQFF,TGTGCCAGCAGCAAAGAGGGACAGGGCAGCGGTGAGCAGTTCTTC
NA,TRBV14,NA,TRBJ2-7,CASSQGHEQYF,TGTGCCAGCAGCCAGGGCCACGAGCAGTACTTC
NA,TRBV5-1,NA,TRBJ1-3,CASSLGQASSGNTIYF,TGCGCCAGCAGCTTGGGACAGGCTAGCTCTGGAAACACCATATATTTT
TRBD1,TRBV10-3,NA,TRBJ1-1,CAIMTGGNTEAFF,TGTGCCATCATGACAGGGGGCAACACTGAAGCTTTCTTT
TRBD1,TRBV4-3,NA,TRBJ1-6,CASSQEWTGDSPLHF,TGCGCCAGCAGCCAAGAGTGGACAGGGGACTCACCCCTCCACTTT
TRBD1,TRBV18,NA,TRBJ2-7,CASSRNQPADRATYEQYF,TGTGCCAGCTCACGAAACCAGCCCGCGGACAGGGCTACCTACGAGCAGTACTTC
TRBD1,TRBV4-3,NA,TRBJ1-1,CASSQDRGQVNTEAFF,TGCGCCAGCAGCCAAGACAGGGGGCAGGTGAACACTGAAGCTTTCTTT
NA,TRBV7-9,NA,TRBJ1-5,CASSFLNQPQHF,TGTGCCAGCAGCTTCCTTAATCAGCCCCAGCATTTT
NA,TRBV5-1,NA,TRBJ2-2,CASSLVNTGISGELFF,TGCGCCAGCAGCTTGGTAAACACAGGGATTTCCGGGGAGCTGTTTTTT
NA,TRBV7-9,NA,TRBJ2-5,CASSLGGSSQETQYF,TGTGCCAGCAGCCTTGGCGGCAGTTCCCAAGAGACCCAGTACTTC
NA,TRBV20-1,NA,TRBJ2-4,CSAQPGNIQYF,TGCAGTGCTCAGCCGGGAAACATTCAGTACTTC
TRBD2,TRBV11-2,NA,TRBJ2-1,CASSLIHPWASGVNNEQFF,TGTGCCAGCAGCTTAATTCACCCCTGGGCTAGCGGGGTTAACAATGAGCAGTTCTTC
TRBD1,TRBV27,once,TRBJ1-2,CASSPTTGFHGYTF,TGTGCCAGCAGCCCAACGACAGGGTTTCATGGCTACACCTTC
NA,TRBV11-2,NA,TRBJ2-5,CASSFRRTVVGQETQYF,TGTGCCAGCAGCTTCCGTCGGACAGTGGTAGGCCAAGAGACCCAGTACTTC